This T cell receptor (beta chain) was identified in a study of technical replicates of blood from several donors. The CDR3 consists of 13 residues. Trimming took 5 bases from V and 2 from J, leaving 7 bases between them. The V gene's germline CDR1 is MNHNY and CDR2 SVGAGI (reference sequence). Clones were read by immunoSEQ multiplex PCR, and TCRdb kept only the in-frame ones, dropping some. The sample consists of approximately 92,000 clones, nearly 97% of them appearing once. The sequenced sample was T cells isolated from PBMCs. This receptor was identified in a human donor in good health. This chain joins TRBV6-6 and TRBJ2-1, with D possibly TRBD2 on 6 matching bases. The CDR3 loop reads CASSRGTYNEQFF. The CDR3 coding sequence is TGTGCCAGCAGTCGCGGGACCTACAATGAGCAGTTCTTC.